These 20 T cell receptor beta chains share one sample of origin, sequenced in a study of blood T cell repertoires in COVID-19. The table came from immunoSEQ multiplex PCR; TCRdb's copy has only in-frame clones and leaves some out. The table includes around 160,000 clones, approximately 91% detected once. The source material was peripheral blood. These receptors originate from a man aged 18 to 29 with acute or convalescent COVID-19.

Remarks on this clone: Other DNA sequences from this sample encode an identical CDR3 as well. The chain links TRBV5-1 to TRBJ1-1; 8 bases match TRBD1. The trim removed 3 bases at V and 1 base at J, leaving 2 bases unmatched. This CDR3 comprises 14 residues. Germline loops: CDR1 SGHRS, CDR2 YFSETQ. CDR3: CASSSGQGNTEAFF. In DNA, the CDR3 is TGCGCCAGCAGCTCTGGACAGGGGAACACTGAAGCTTTCTTT.

The chain employs TRBV30 and TRBJ1-2; unclear D gene. Trimming left V 0 bases short and J 4 bases short, with 15 bases between. The CDR3 is made up of 15 amino acids. CDR1 is GTSNPN, CDR2 SVGIG, per germline (reference sequence). The CDR3: CAWSVGGSLSYGYTF. CDR3 coding DNA: TGTGCCTGGAGTGTAGGCGGGAGTCTAAGCTATGGCTACACCTTC.

The J gene is TRBJ1-1, the V gene TRBV5-5; the D gene is possibly TRBD1 (5 bases). Trimming shortened V by 0 bases and J by 3 bases, and 9 bases separated the two germline ends. The CDR3 runs 14 residues. Germline V gene lookup returns CDR1 SGHKS and CDR2 YYEKEE (reference sequence). CDR3 region: CASSLVGGDTEAFF. The CDR3 nucleotides are TGTGCCAGCAGCTTGGTCGGAGGGGACACTGAAGCTTTCTTT.

This chain links TRBV6-2 or TRBV6-3 with TRBJ1-1; weak D call: TRBD1 (6 bases). CDR3 length equals 12 residues. Germline V gene data show CDR1 as MNHEY and CDR2 as SVGEGT. Trimming removed 5 bases at V and 7 bases at J, with 11 bases between. This CDR3 reads CASSKSTGEAFF. The CDR3 DNA reads TGTGCCAGCAGTAAATCGACAGGTGAAGCTTTCTTT.

The CDR3 nucleotides read TGTGCCAGCAGCGCATTAAAGACTAGCGGGGGACCTTATAACACCGGGGAGCTGTTTTTT. It encodes CASSALKTSGGPYNTGELFF. This chain uses TRBV9 with TRBJ2-2, with 12 bases matching TRBD2. The CDR3 length is 20 residues. J lost 2 bases, V lost 3 bases, and 14 bases had no gene match. The V gene's germline CDR1 is SGDLS and CDR2 YYNGEE.

The chain recombines TRBV19 with TRBJ2-6, with 8 bases aligning to TRBD1. The CDR3 length is 18 residues. Looked up from germline, CDR1 is LNHDA and CDR2 is SQIVND (reference sequence). With 6 bases clipped from V and 1 base from J, the junction kept 11 bases outside the gene matches. The CDR3: CASRRSTGVGSGANVLTF. The DNA for the CDR3 is TGTGCCAGTAGACGGTCGACAGGGGTAGGGTCTGGGGCCAACGTCCTGACTTTC.

The CDR3 protein is CASSATSGGTRGQETQYF. Here the CDR3 DNA reads TGTGCCAGTAGTGCGACTAGCGGGGGCACCCGGGGCCAAGAGACCCAGTACTTC. The J gene is TRBJ2-5, the V gene TRBV19; 12 bases fit TRBD2. CDR1 and CDR2 (germline): LNHDA, SQIVND (reference sequence). The V and J ends lost 5 bases and 1 base, in that order; junction bases with no gene match: 11. The CDR3 runs to 18 residues.

J is TRBJ2-1 and V is TRBV9, with D possibly TRBD2 on 6 matching bases. This CDR3 has 14 amino acids. Germline V CDR1 and CDR2: SGDLS, YYNGEE. V dropped 0 bases and J dropped 8 bases, with 12 bases sitting between them. The CDR3, as DNA: TGTGCCAGCAGCGTAGCGGGGAGGATCTATGAGCAGTTCTTC. Translated, it gives CASSVAGRIYEQFF.

The chain has TRBV5-1 and TRBJ1-5; TRBD1 aligns across 9 bases. The CDR3 runs 14 residues. Germline CDR1 is SGHRS and CDR2 is YFSETQ. After removal of 4 bases from V and 10 bases from J, the junction contained 9 bases not matched to a gene. Here the CDR3 reads CASSPGDRVGPQHF. CDR3 bases: TGCGCCAGCAGCCCGGGGGACAGGGTAGGACCCCAGCATTTT. Based on the CDR3 plus reference TRBV5-1 and TRBJ1-5, the full variable domain is KAGVTQTPRYLIKTRGQQVTLSCSPISGHRSVSWYQQTPGQGLQFLFEYFSETQRNKGNFPGRFSGRQFSNSRSEMNVSTLELGDSALYLCASSPGDRVGPQHFGDGTRLSIL.

This chain links TRBV4-1 with TRBJ2-7; 7 bases map to TRBD1. The junction had 7 bases not matched to a gene; V was cut back by 5 bases and J by 3 bases. CDR3 length: 14 amino acids. Looked up from germline, CDR1 is MGHRA and CDR2 is YSYEKL. Here the CDR3 DNA reads TGCGCCAGCAGCTCAGGCCCAGGGGGCTACGAGCAGTACTTC. This codes for CASSSGPGGYEQYF.

This chain connects TRBV20-1 to TRBJ2-3; the match to TRBD2 covers 10 bases. The CDR3 spans 16 residues. V lost 3 bases, J lost 2 bases, and 8 bases stayed unmatched. Germline V gene lookup returns CDR1 DFQATT and CDR2 SNEGSKA (reference sequence). The CDR3 reads CSASRVSGGYTDTQYF. CDR3 bases: TGCAGTGCTAGTAGGGTTAGCGGGGGGTACACAGATACGCAGTATTTT.

The J gene is TRBJ2-4, the V gene TRBV18; 7 nucleotides agree with TRBD1. The CDR3 runs 17 residues. V dropped 3 bases and J dropped 0; count of bases not matched to a gene: 8. Germline V lookup: CDR1 KGHSH, CDR2 LQKENI. CDR3 in amino acids: CASSPGEGAIAKNIQYF. The DNA of the CDR3 is TGTGCCAGCTCACCTGGAGAGGGGGCGATAGCCAAAAACATTCAGTACTTC.

V is TRBV6-1 and J is TRBJ2-2, with TRBD1 matching over 9 bases. There are 17 residues in the CDR3. From germline, CDR1 is MNHNS and CDR2 SASEGT. The V and J ends lost 0 bases and 4 bases, in that order; junction bases with no gene match: 6. The CDR3 here is CASSEARTGAGTGELFF. CDR3 bases: TGTGCCAGCAGTGAAGCGCGGACAGGGGCCGGCACCGGGGAGCTGTTTTTT.

The CDR3 is CASSLYLPGAEAFF. Here the CDR3 DNA reads TGTGCCAGCAGCTTATACCTCCCGGGGGCTGAAGCTTTCTTT. The rearrangement joins TRBV7-9 to TRBJ1-1, with D perhaps TRBD1 (5 bases). The CDR3 contains 14 residues. Germline CDR1 SEHNR, CDR2 FQNEAQ (reference sequence). Trimming removed 2 bases at V and 6 bases at J, with 13 bases between.

The table lists this clone with a few counts. The chain combines TRBV7-8 with TRBJ1-1; D unresolved. The CDR3 is 15 residues long. Deletions cut 0 bases from V and 2 bases from J, with 10 bases between. Germline CDR1 is SGHVS and CDR2 is FQNEAQ. The CDR3 nucleotides are TGTGCCAGCAGCTTAGCGCGCCAACTAAACACTGAAGCTTTCTTT. Encoded protein: CASSLARQLNTEAFF. Drawing the rest from reference TRBV7-8 and TRBJ1-1, the complete variable domain is GAGVSQSPRYKVAKRGQDVALRCDPISGHVSLFWYQQALGQGPEFLTYFQNEAQLDKSGLPSDRFFAERPEGSVSTLKIQRTQQEDSAVYLCASSLARQLNTEAFFGQGTRLTVV.

The V gene is TRBV6-1, the J gene TRBJ1-1; D gene ambiguous. Between the trimmed V and J ends, which lost 2 bases and 0 bases, there was a span of 13 bases. The CDR3 runs to 16 residues. The germline V gene has CDR1 MNHNS and CDR2 SASEGT. The CDR3 loop is CASSERTTFMNTEAFF. The CDR3 bases are TGTGCCAGCAGTGAAAGGACTACTTTCATGAACACTGAAGCTTTCTTT.

For the CDR3, the DNA is TGTGCCAGCAGCTCTGGAGGGGCCAATCAGCCCCAGCATTTT. Its translation is CASSSGGANQPQHF. The J gene is TRBJ1-5, the V gene TRBV11-2; D possibly corresponds to TRBD1 (5 bases). The CDR3 has 14 residues. V was trimmed by 4 bases and J by 3 bases, leaving 10 bases between them. CDR1 is SGHAT, CDR2 FQNNGV, per germline.

This chain connects TRBV5-4 to TRBJ1-2; 10 bases map to TRBD1. CDR1 and CDR2 from the germline V gene are SGHNT and YYREEE (reference sequence). The CDR3 has 15 residues. The ends lost 4 bases at V and 4 bases at J; junction bases unmatched: 7. The CDR3 coding sequence is TGTGCCAGCAGCCAGTCCGGGACAGGGGTCTATGGCTACACCTTC. It codes for CASSQSGTGVYGYTF.

The rearrangement joins TRBV6-4 to TRBJ1-1; possible D gene TRBD1, 6 bases. The ends were cut back, 6 bases at V and 3 bases at J, with 11 bases in the middle. CDR3 size: 13 residues. Germline V gives CDR1 MRHNA, CDR2 SNTAGT. The CDR3 nucleotides are TGTGCCAGCAGAGAAACAGGGCACACTGAAGCTTTCTTT. Its protein is CASRETGHTEAFF.

This chain joins TRBV9 and TRBJ2-1; TRBD2 is a possible D gene (6 bases). CDR3 length: 17 amino acids. Trimming cost V 5 bases and J 6 bases, with 24 bases left between them. Germline assignment: CDR1 SGDLS and CDR2 YYNGEE. The CDR3 here is CASRGWGDQGRSNEQFF. The DNA of the CDR3 is TGTGCCAGCAGAGGATGGGGGGACCAGGGACGTAGCAATGAGCAGTTCTTC. The full variable domain, rest sourced from reference TRBV9 and TRBJ2-1, is DSGVTQTPKHLITATGQRVTLRCSPRSGDLSVYWYQQSLDQGLQFLIQYYNGEERAKGNILERFSAQQFPDLHSELNLSSLELGDSALYFCASRGWGDQGRSNEQFFGPGTRLTVL.